This is a list of T cell receptor beta chains from one sample in a study of STAT3 mutations in large granular lymphocyte leukemia. Libraries were prepared by immunoSEQ multiplex PCR; TCRdb keeps only in-frame clonotypes and omits some of them. The sample records 2,000 to 3,000 clones, 50% to 60% being singletons. Input material: peripheral blood mononuclear cells. Every receptor here comes from a man between 60 and 70 years old with T-cell large granular lymphocyte leukemia. Some clones in this sample may be carry-over from other donors' samples. Both conserved end residues are part of each CDR3. D genes are given only for firm matches. The size field is filled for only some rows; it gives once, few, many or a size class.

d_call clone_size j_call v_call cdr3_aa cdr3_nt
- - TRBJ2-6 TRBV27 CASGPRAGANVLTF TGTGCCAGCGGCCCCCGCGCAGGGGCCAACGTCCTGACTTTC
- - TRBJ2-7 TRBV6-1 CASSEENSDPYYEQYF TGTGCCAGCAGTGAAGAAAATAGCGATCCCTATTACGAGCAGTACTTC
- few TRBJ2-1 TRBV27 CASSLSQGWNEQFF TGTGCCAGCAGTTTGAGCCAGGGGTGGAATGAGCAGTTCTTC
- few TRBJ1-5 TRBV11-2 CASSLDGTRVHF TGTGCCAGCAGCTTAGACGGGACGAGGGTACATTTT
TRBD1 - TRBJ1-4 TRBV25-1 CASGPGGNEKLFF TGTGCCAGCGGTCCAGGGGGTAATGAAAAACTGTTTTTT
- - TRBJ2-1 TRBV6-1 CASSERQDEQFF TGTGCCAGCAGTGAACGACAGGATGAGCAGTTCTTC
- - TRBJ2-3 TRBV30 CAWETGSGSDTQYF TGTGCCTGGGAAACAGGCTCCGGGTCGGATACGCAGTATTTT
- once TRBJ1-6 TRBV27 CASSLMGRNSPLHF TGTGCCAGCAGTTTAATGGGTCGTAATTCACCCCTCCACTTT
TRBD2 - TRBJ2-6 TRBV18 CASSPGTSGFGANVLTF TGTGCCAGCTCACCAGGGACTAGCGGGTTCGGGGCCAACGTCCTGACTTTC
TRBD1 - TRBJ1-6 TRBV18 CASSPGTGASPLHF TGTGCCAGCTCACCGGGGACAGGGGCTTCACCCCTCCACTTT
- - TRBJ1-6 TRBV7-9 CASSLDGFSPLHF TGTGCCAGCAGCTTAGATGGGTTTTCACCCCTCCACTTT
- few TRBJ2-5 TRBV6-5 CASSYGGETQYF TGTGCCAGCAGTTATGGTGGAGAGACCCAGTACTTC
- - TRBJ1-6 TRBV4-1 CASSQGAPGNSPLHF TGCGCCAGCAGCCAAGGGGCGCCGGGGAATTCACCCCTCCACTTT
- - TRBJ2-1 TRBV18 CASSPPQKPDNEQFF TGTGCCAGCTCACCCCCCCAGAAACCTGACAATGAGCAGTTCTTC
TRBD1 - TRBJ2-7 TRBV5-1 CASSAGTGRGEQYF TGCGCCAGCAGCGCCGGGACAGGGCGCGGCGAGCAGTACTTC
TRBD2 - TRBJ2-3 TRBV5-1 CASSSRLAGESDTQYF TGCGCCAGCAGCTCTAGACTAGCGGGAGAATCAGATACGCAGTATTTT